Listed here are 8 T cell receptor beta chains from one sample, sequenced in a study of shared clonotypes between healthy human individuals. Assay used: immunoSEQ multiplex PCR; TCRdb lists only in-frame clones, some missing. The sample records 110,000 or so clones, about two thirds being singletons. Sequencing was done on a sample of memory CD8+ T cells sorted from blood. Sample subset: CD45RO+ cells pooled with CCR7-negative TemRA cells. The receptors stem from a woman in her 30s in good health.

This chain uses TRBV7-9 with TRBJ1-2, with D unclear. The CDR3 covers 14 residues. V lost 1 base, J lost 4 bases, and 10 bases lay in between. The germline V gene encodes CDR1 SEHNR and CDR2 FQNEAQ (reference sequence). The CDR3 DNA sequence: TGTGCCAGCAGCTTAGATCCTTCCAGCTATGGCTACACCTTC. Translation gives CASSLDPSSYGYTF.

V usage is TRBV25-1 and J usage is TRBJ2-7; TRBD1 aligns across 8 bases. Looked up from germline, CDR1 is MGHDK and CDR2 is SYGVNS. V dropped 2 bases and J dropped 4; count of bases not matched to a gene: 7. The CDR3 contains 15 residues. CDR3 protein: CASSEQGASSYEQYF. Here the CDR3 DNA reads TGTGCCAGCAGTGAACAGGGGGCCAGCTCTTACGAGCAGTACTTC.

The sample holds many counts of this clone. CDR3 DNA sequence: TGTGCCAGCAGCTCGACGGGGCGCGAGGTGAACACCGGGGAGCTGTTTTTT. Its protein product is CASSSTGREVNTGELFF. The J gene is TRBJ2-2, the V gene TRBV5-4, with D perhaps matching TRBD1 or TRBD2 (5 bases each). This CDR3 contains 17 residues. Per germline, CDR1 SGHNT and CDR2 YYREEE (reference sequence). Trimming took 3 bases from V and 1 from J, leaving 16 bases between them.

The CDR3 nucleotides read TGCAGCGTTGAGACCCCGTCACGGTATGGCTACACCTTC. As protein: CSVETPSRYGYTF. J is TRBJ1-2 and V is TRBV29-1; no clear D gene. The V and J ends lost 3 bases and 5 bases respectively, with 13 bases between them. This CDR3 is 13 amino acids long. The V gene's germline CDR1 is SQVTM and CDR2 ANQGSEA.

The chain employs TRBV5-1 and TRBJ2-1, with D perhaps TRBD1 or TRBD2 (5 bases each). Trimming left V 4 bases short and J 5 bases short, with 10 bases between. In germline, CDR1 is SGHRS, CDR2 YFSETQ. The CDR3 spans 13 residues. Written as DNA, the CDR3 is TGCGCCAGCAGCGGGGGACCGAACAATGAGCAGTTCTTC. It encodes CASSGGPNNEQFF.

This rearrangement joins TRBV19 to TRBJ2-7; TRBD1 might be the D (5 bases). Germline V gene lookup returns CDR1 LNHDA and CDR2 SQIVND (reference sequence). V was trimmed by 3 bases and J by 4 bases, leaving 16 bases between them. The CDR3 covers 15 residues. CDR3 sequence reads: CASSMGPGGIYEQYF. The CDR3 DNA reads as TGTGCCAGTAGTATGGGGCCGGGTGGGATATACGAGCAGTACTTC.

The chain employs TRBV29-1 and TRBJ2-1; 11 positions agree with TRBD2. This CDR3 has 16 residues. The V gene's germline CDR1 is SQVTM and CDR2 ANQGSEA. The V gene end was trimmed by 4 bases and the J gene end by 15 bases; junction bases not matched to a gene: 20. CDR3 nucleotide sequence: TGCAGCGTTGTCCCTTTACTAGCGGGAGAGACGGGGTTGGGGTTCTTC. It specifies CSVVPLLAGETGLGFF.

The rearrangement joins TRBV11-3 to TRBJ1-1; 7 nucleotides match TRBD1. The CDR3 is 13 residues long. The germline V gene has CDR1 SGHNT and CDR2 YENEEA. Trimming took 5 bases from V and 5 from J; bases not matched to a gene: 5. DNA for the CDR3: TGTGCCAGCAGCCCTACAGGGGAAACTGAAGCTTTCTTT. Encoded protein: CASSPTGETEAFF. Filled out from reference TRBV11-3 and TRBJ1-1, the complete variable domain reads EAGVVQSPRYKIIEKKQPVAFWCNPISGHNTLYWYLQNLGQGPELLIRYENEEAVDDSQLPKDRFSAERLKGVDSTLKIQPAELGDSAVYLCASSPTGETEAFFGQGTRLTVV.